The 30 T cell receptor beta chains presented below share a single source sample, sequenced in a study of neurological immune-mediated disorders. TCRdb re-derived calls from the 5' RACE reads in MiXCR, one entry per CDR3 protein. The sample lists 55,000 to 80,000 distinct CDR3 sequences, around 4.8% occurring once. Material: PBMCs. The origin of the receptors is a woman aged 50 to 65 with multiple sclerosis.

This clonotype has a count of ten or more. This rearrangement joins TRBV2 to TRBJ2-2; D not resolved. Germline-derived CDR1 and CDR2 are SNHLY and FYNNEI. CDR3 length: 14 residues. V dropped 5 bases and J dropped 5 bases, with 12 bases sitting between them. CDR3 sequence: CASSYNYGTGELFF. CDR3 DNA: TGTGCCAGCAGTTACAACTATGGAACCGGGGAGCTGTTTTTT.

This clonotype was observed many times. The chain recombines TRBV6-2 or TRBV6-3 with TRBJ1-1; the D is unclear. Germline values: CDR1 MNHEY, CDR2 SVGEGT. This CDR3 contains 12 residues. V was trimmed by 6 bases and J by 5 bases, leaving 10 bases between them. The CDR3 bases are TGTGCCAGCAGATTGGGTACAACTGAAGCTTTCTTT. Translation gives CASRLGTTEAFF.

At least ten counts were recorded for this clonotype. The V gene is TRBV12-3 or TRBV12-4, the J gene TRBJ1-4, with 8 bases that match TRBD1. This CDR3 region has 15 residues. The J segment lost 5 bases and the V segment lost 0 bases, leaving 2 bases of the junction unmatched. In nucleotides, the CDR3 is TGTGCCAGCAGTTTAGCACAGGGGGGAAATGAAAAACTGTTTTTT. This gives the protein CASSLAQGGNEKLFF.

The sample holds many counts of this clonotype. This sequence joins TRBV11-2 and TRBJ1-1, with 8 positions matching TRBD1. Germline CDR1 SGHAT, CDR2 FQNNGV. The ends lost 5 bases at V and 8 bases at J; junction bases unmatched: 10. The CDR3 has 14 residues. The CDR3 bases are TGTGCCAGCAGCCCCTCTTCAGACAGGGGAGAAGCTTTCTTT. It is translated as CASSPSSDRGEAFF.

This clonotype was recorded at least ten times. The V call is TRBV7-9, the J call TRBJ2-3, with D perhaps matching TRBD2 (6 bases). There are 15 residues in the CDR3. V was shortened by 1 base and J by 0 bases, with 8 bases between the two germline ends. Germline CDR1 reads SEHNR; CDR2 reads FQNEAQ (reference sequence). As DNA, the CDR3 is TGTGCCAGCAGCTTAGGCGGGGCTAGCACAGATACGCAGTATTTT. Protein: CASSLGGASTDTQYF.

This clonotype was counted at least ten times. The chain combines TRBV7-9 with TRBJ2-7; 7 bases agree with TRBD1. This CDR3 contains 13 residues. Unmatched junction bases numbered 4, after V lost 5 bases and J lost 3 bases. Germline assignment: CDR1 SEHNR and CDR2 FQNEAQ (reference sequence). CDR3 region: CASSQGQVYEQYF. Written as DNA, the CDR3 is TGTGCCAGCAGCCAAGGACAGGTCTACGAGCAGTACTTC.

The chain uses TRBV5-1 and TRBJ2-1, with TRBD2 as a possible D gene (6 bases). The CDR3 loop spans 15 amino acids. Germline CDR1 and CDR2: SGHRS and YFSETQ. Deletions cut 0 bases from V and 7 bases from J, with 14 bases between. Here the CDR3 reads CASSLAGGRPNEQFF. The CDR3 DNA is TGCGCCAGCAGCTTGGCCGGGGGTCGGCCTAATGAGCAGTTCTTC.

This clonotype was counted a few times. CDR3 coding DNA: TGTGCCAGCACTCTTAATGCGAGGGTGGATCAGCCCCAGCATTTT. This translates into CASTLNARVDQPQHF. J is TRBJ1-5 and V is TRBV7-2, with D hard to call. The CDR3 covers 15 residues. The germline CDR1 and CDR2 sequences are SGHTA and FQGNSA. With 7 bases removed from V and 5 bases from J, the gap between germline ends came to 18 bases.

This clonotype was seen many times. The gene calls are TRBV19 and TRBJ2-6; no reliable D call. The CDR3 totals 13 residues. Per germline, CDR1 LNHDA and CDR2 SQIVND (reference sequence). The V and J ends lost 2 bases and 9 bases respectively, with 8 bases between them. This CDR3 reads CASSISLFNVLTF. The DNA of the CDR3 is TGTGCCAGTAGTATAAGCCTCTTCAACGTCCTGACTTTC.

The V gene is TRBV5-1, the J gene TRBJ1-2, with 11 nucleotides matching TRBD1. Germline V gene sequence: CDR1 SGHRS, CDR2 YFSETQ. The CDR3 loop spans 16 amino acids. With 4 bases clipped from V and 2 bases from J, the junction kept 7 bases outside the gene matches. In nucleotides, the CDR3 is TGCGCCAGCAGCCCCCTAGGACAGGGGGCGAACTATGGCTACACCTTC. The encoded protein is CASSPLGQGANYGYTF.

This clonotype was recorded at least ten times. The V call is TRBV7-9, the J call TRBJ2-3; D possibly corresponds to TRBD1 (6 bases). There are 15 residues in the CDR3. V shed 7 bases and J shed 2 bases, with 16 bases lying between them. Germline V gene data show CDR1 as SEHNR and CDR2 as FQNEAQ (reference sequence). CDR3 in DNA: TGTGCCAGCACCCCGACAGGACCATTCACAGATACGCAGTATTTT. It encodes CASTPTGPFTDTQYF. Complete variable domain (other parts from reference TRBV7-9 and TRBJ2-3): DTGVSQNPRHKITKRGQNVTFRCDPISEHNRLYWYRQTLGQGPEFLTYFQNEAQLEKSRLLSDRFSAERPKGSFSTLEIQRTEQGDSAMYLCASTPTGPFTDTQYFGPGTRLTVL.

This clonotype appeared many times. The V gene is TRBV20-1, the J gene TRBJ1-6, with D possibly TRBD1 on 6 matching bases. The CDR3 runs to 16 residues. V lost 6 bases and J lost 0, with 15 bases in between. CDR1 and CDR2 (germline): DFQATT, SNEGSKA (reference sequence). The CDR3 region has the DNA TGCAGTGCACAACATACAGGGAGCTCCTATAATTCACCCCTCCACTTT. Its translation is CSAQHTGSSYNSPLHF.

The sample holds many counts of this clonotype. The chain carries TRBV5-1 and TRBJ2-6; D not resolved. Trimming shortened V by 0 bases and J by 1 base, and 5 bases separated the two germline ends. Germline assignment: CDR1 SGHRS and CDR2 YFSETQ. The CDR3 consists of 15 residues. DNA for the CDR3: TGCGCCAGCAGCTTGGTGTTGTCTGGGGCCAACGTCCTGACTTTC. It specifies CASSLVLSGANVLTF.

This clonotype was seen a few times. The chain combines TRBV12-3 or TRBV12-4 with TRBJ2-5; D not resolved. V shed 3 bases and J shed 2 bases, with 13 bases lying between them. CDR3 length: 15 residues. CDR3 sequence: CASSFPSTRQETQYF. DNA of the CDR3: TGTGCCAGCAGTTTTCCCTCGACCAGGCAAGAGACCCAGTACTTC.

This clonotype was detected many times. CDR3 DNA sequence: TGTGCCAGCAGAATACAGGGATTTTCCTACAATGAGCAGTTCTTC. This translates into CASRIQGFSYNEQFF. V gene TRBV6-2 or TRBV6-3 combines with J gene TRBJ2-1, with TRBD1 as a possible D gene (6 bases). The CDR3 is made up of 15 amino acids. V shed 6 bases and J shed 1 base, with 13 bases lying between them. Germline CDR1 MNHEY, CDR2 SVGEGT.

The sample holds many counts of this clonotype. The genes are TRBV28 and TRBJ2-1; 7 nucleotides agree with TRBD1. This CDR3 comprises 19 residues. The germline V gene has CDR1 MDHEN and CDR2 SYDVKM. The V gene end was trimmed by 7 bases and the J gene end by 5 bases; junction bases not matched to a gene: 23. CDR3 DNA sequence: TGTGCCAGCAAATCTGCTGACAGGGTTTGGTGGACTCGGAACAATGAGCAGTTCTTC. Translation gives CASKSADRVWWTRNNEQFF. The variable domain in full, with the rest retrieved from reference TRBV28 and TRBJ2-1, is DVKVTQSSRYLVKRTGEKVFLECVQDMDHENMFWYRQDPGLGLRLIYFSYDVKMKEKGDIPEGYSVSREKKERFSLILESASTNQTSMYLCASKSADRVWWTRNNEQFFGPGTRLTVL.

This clonotype came up many times. The germline gene is not matched at one end of the junction; a read error may be the cause. The V call is TRBV3-1, the J call TRBJ1-5; D gene uncertain. This CDR3 is built from 13 residues. CDR1 is LGHDT and CDR2 is YNNKEL in the germline V gene (reference sequence). The CDR3 sequence: CASSQDLGQPQNF. The CDR3, as DNA: TGTGCCAGCAGCCAAGATCTGGGTCAGCCCCAGAATTTT.

In its sample, this clonotype was seen many times. The chain is built from TRBV29-1 and TRBJ2-5; D not certain. Trimming pared 6 bases from V and 2 bases from J, leaving 4 bases between. CDR3 length: 10 amino acids. Germline CDR1 SQVTM, CDR2 ANQGSEA. In nucleotides, the CDR3 is TGCAGCGTACGGCAAGAGACCCAGTACTTC. Translated: CSVRQETQYF. Combining the CDR3 with reference TRBV29-1 and TRBJ2-5 gives the whole variable domain SAVISQKPSRDICQRGTSLTIQCQVDSQVTMMFWYRQQPGQSLTLIATANQGSEATYESGFVIDKFPISRPNLTFSTLTVSNMSPEDSSIYLCSVRQETQYFGPGTRLLVL.

This clonotype was observed many times. Mismatch with germline at one junction end may stem from a read error. The V gene is TRBV20-1, the J gene TRBJ1-6; 8 nucleotides match TRBD1. Germline V gene sequence: CDR1 DFQATT, CDR2 SNEGSKA (reference sequence). The CDR3 is 12 residues long. The CDR3 reads CSARTGSSPLNF. CDR3 nucleotides: TGCAGTGCCAGGACAGGGTCTTCACCCCTCAACTTT.

This clonotype was seen at least ten times. This chain joins TRBV14 and TRBJ1-3, with D unresolved. Germline loops: CDR1 SGHDN, CDR2 FVKESK. Trimming shortened V by 3 bases and J by 3 bases, and 15 bases separated the two germline ends. The CDR3 is 16 amino acids. The CDR3 here is CASSHRGGSFGNTIYF. In nucleotides, the CDR3 is TGTGCCAGCAGCCATCGTGGAGGGAGTTTTGGAAACACCATATATTTT.

The table lists this clonotype with many counts. The gene calls are TRBV4-1 and TRBJ1-5; weak D call: TRBD1 (5 bases). V shed 0 bases and J shed 8 bases, with 17 bases lying between them. The CDR3 contains 16 residues. Per germline, CDR1 MGHRA and CDR2 YSYEKL. For the CDR3, the DNA is TGCGCCAGCAGCCAAGATCCGGTGGGTGCGGGGGAGCCCCAGCATTTT. Its protein product is CASSQDPVGAGEPQHF.

Ten or more counts support this clonotype. CDR3 in amino acids: CASSPWGAGTEAFF. For the CDR3, the DNA is TGTGCCAGCAGCCCCTGGGGGGCCGGTACTGAAGCTTTCTTT. The gene calls are TRBV3-1 and TRBJ1-1; a possible D gene is TRBD1 (6 bases). The CDR3 has 14 residues. Trimming cost V 4 bases and J 5 bases, with 14 bases left between them. Germline lookup yields CDR1 LGHDT and CDR2 YNNKEL (reference sequence).

This clonotype was picked up many times. V usage is TRBV15 and J usage is TRBJ1-2; 9 positions agree with TRBD1. The CDR3 totals 15 residues. J was trimmed by 8 bases and V by 0 bases; bases with no gene match: 7. Germline CDR1 is LNHNV and CDR2 is YYDKDF (reference sequence). This CDR3 is CATSREEQGAQGYTF. Here the CDR3 DNA reads TGTGCCACCAGCAGAGAGGAACAGGGGGCGCAAGGCTACACCTTC.

The sample holds many counts of this clonotype. J is TRBJ2-2 and V is TRBV12-3 or TRBV12-4, with 7 bases identical to TRBD2. After removal of 0 bases from V and 9 bases from J, the junction contained 10 bases not matched to a gene. The CDR3 consists of 16 residues. CDR3 protein: CASSLAAGDRSRELFF. DNA of the CDR3: TGTGCCAGCAGTTTAGCTGCGGGGGATAGATCCAGGGAGCTGTTTTTT.

The gene calls are TRBV6-2 or TRBV6-3 and TRBJ1-1; D is ambiguous. Germline assignment: CDR1 MNHEY and CDR2 SVGEGT. CDR3 size: 13 residues. With 3 bases removed from V and 6 bases from J, the gap between germline ends came to 11 bases. The DNA for the CDR3 is TGTGCCAGCAGTTATACGGGAGAGGCTGAAGCTTTCTTT. It codes for CASSYTGEAEAFF.

This clonotype was seen only a few times. The chain links TRBV6-5 to TRBJ1-3, with D possibly TRBD1 on 5 matching bases. The CDR3 sequence is 15 residues long. CDR1 is MNHEY, CDR2 SVGAGI, per germline. V was cut by 4 bases and J by 1 base, with 11 bases left in between. The CDR3 here is CASSLTGISGNTIYF. The DNA for the CDR3 is TGTGCCAGCAGTTTAACAGGAATATCTGGAAACACCATATATTTT.

Regarding this clonotype: It may be a read error: a sequence one base away is much more abundant. The chain employs TRBV12-3 or TRBV12-4 and TRBJ2-7, with D perhaps TRBD1 (6 bases). V dropped 3 bases and J dropped 7 bases, with 13 bases sitting between them. The length of the CDR3 is 13 residues. In DNA form, the CDR3 reads TGTGCCAGCAGTTTTATTATCAGGGGTGAGCAGTACTTC. This translates into CASSFIIRGEQYF.

Many counts were recorded for this clonotype. The rearrangement uses TRBV12-3 or TRBV12-4 and TRBJ2-1; D is perhaps TRBD1 (6 bases). The CDR3 spans 15 residues. V lost 6 bases and J lost 5, with 17 bases in between. Here the CDR3 reads CASSHPAGTNNEQFF. CDR3 sequence (DNA): TGTGCCAGCAGCCACCCGGCAGGGACAAACAATGAGCAGTTCTTC.

Concerning this clonotype itself: A much larger clone sits a single nucleotide away, making a read error possible. The conserved phenylalanine or tryptophan is not found at the CDR3 terminus, so this likely reflects a read error. This chain links TRBV9 with TRBJ2-7; TRBD2 is a possible D gene (5 bases). This CDR3 spans 13 amino acids. Germline-derived CDR1 and CDR2 are SGDLS and YYNGEE. The V end was cut by 4 bases, the J end by 3 bases, with 11 bases between. In DNA, the CDR3 is TGTGCCAGCAGCTCGTACAGCGGCTACGAGCAGTACATC. This codes for CASSSYSGYEQYI.

This clonotype was observed at least ten times. The chain employs TRBV20-1 and TRBJ1-2, with D tentatively TRBD1 (6 bases). V lost 3 bases to trimming and J lost 2 bases, with 16 bases between them. CDR3 length equals 15 residues. Germline loops: CDR1 DFQATT, CDR2 SNEGSKA (reference sequence). In DNA, the CDR3 is TGCAGTGCTAGCGTAATGGGGGGCCTGAACTATGGCTACACCTTC. Translating gives CSASVMGGLNYGYTF.